The TCR beta chain under discussion was sequenced for a study of OX40 agonist ivuxolimab in advanced cancers. Looking at the study overall: All patients had ivuxolimab intravenously every 2 weeks at 0.01 to 10 mg/kg.

Trimming took 5 bases from V and 0 from J; bases not matched to a gene: 9. This CDR3 contains 17 residues. Looked up from germline, CDR1 is MDHEN and CDR2 is SYDVKM. Findings and limits, study-wide: Those patients achieving a partial response at 0.1-3.0 mg/kg showed among the lowest clonal expansion. Researchers did not establish what antigens the expanded peripheral T cells target.

Data came from immunoSEQ multiplex PCR; TCRdb stores just in-frame clones and leaves some out. The table has approximately 40,000 clones, about 90% seen once. For this clone: What it recognizes is unknown.

Baseline was the first blood sampling point, followed by cycle 4 day 1 and cycle 7 day 1. This specimen was CD4+ or CD8+ T cells sorted from blood, taken in a trial of the OX40 agonist ivuxolimab. V gene TRBV28 combines with J gene TRBJ2-4, with TRBD2 matching 8 bases. This receptor was obtained from an adult with an advanced solid tumor such as melanoma, head and neck, liver or kidney cancer. CDR3 sequence reads: CASSLHYSGRAKNIQYF. CDR3 sequence (DNA): TGTGCCAGCAGTCTACACTACAGCGGGAGAGCCAAAAACATTCAGTACTTC.